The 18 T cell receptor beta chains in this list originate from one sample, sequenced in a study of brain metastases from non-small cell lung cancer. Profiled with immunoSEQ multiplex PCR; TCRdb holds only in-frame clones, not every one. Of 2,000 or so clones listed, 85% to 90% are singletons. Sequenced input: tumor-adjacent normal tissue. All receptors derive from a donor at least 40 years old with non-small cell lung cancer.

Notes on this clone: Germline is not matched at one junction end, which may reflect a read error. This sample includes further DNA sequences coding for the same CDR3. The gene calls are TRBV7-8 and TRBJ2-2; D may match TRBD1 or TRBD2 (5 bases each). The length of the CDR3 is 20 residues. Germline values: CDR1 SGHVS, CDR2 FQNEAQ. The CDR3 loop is CASSFYTFRWGRMNTGELFF. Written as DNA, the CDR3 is TGTGCCAGCAGCTTTTATACGTTTAGATGGGGACGGATGAACACCGGAGAGCTGTTTTTT.

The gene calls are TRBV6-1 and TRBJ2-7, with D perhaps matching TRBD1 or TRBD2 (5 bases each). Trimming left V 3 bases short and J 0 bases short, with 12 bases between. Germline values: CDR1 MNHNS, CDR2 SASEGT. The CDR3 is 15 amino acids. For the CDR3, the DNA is TGTGCCAGCAGTGACGGGGCAGCCGGCTCCTACGAGCAGTACTTC. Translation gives CASSDGAAGSYEQYF.

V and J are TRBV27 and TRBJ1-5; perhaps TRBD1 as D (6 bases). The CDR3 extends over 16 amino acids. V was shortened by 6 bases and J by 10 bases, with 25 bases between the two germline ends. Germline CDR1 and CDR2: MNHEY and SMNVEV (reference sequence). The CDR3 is CASSRSGGQALLPQHF. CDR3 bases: TGTGCCAGCAGCCGTAGTGGGGGCCAGGCGCTTTTACCCCAGCATTTT.

The CDR3 DNA reads TGCGCCAGCAGCGGCGTCGGGGAGCAGTTCTTC. Translating gives CASSGVGEQFF. The chain joins TRBV10-2 to TRBJ2-1; the D is unclear. The germline gives CDR1 WSHSY, CDR2 SAAADI. The CDR3 totals 11 residues. V was clipped by 6 bases and J by 10 bases, with 10 bases between them.

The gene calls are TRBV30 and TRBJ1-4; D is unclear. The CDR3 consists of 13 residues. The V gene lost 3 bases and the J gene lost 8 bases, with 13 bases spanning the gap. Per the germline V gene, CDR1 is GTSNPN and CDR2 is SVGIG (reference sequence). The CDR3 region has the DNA TGTGCCTGGAGAGTCGGGATCCAGGAAAAACTGTTTTTT. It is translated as CAWRVGIQEKLFF.

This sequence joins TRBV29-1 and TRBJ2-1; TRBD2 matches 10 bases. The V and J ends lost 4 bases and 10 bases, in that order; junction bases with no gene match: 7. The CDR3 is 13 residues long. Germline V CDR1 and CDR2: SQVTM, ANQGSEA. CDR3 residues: CSVASGGAREQFF. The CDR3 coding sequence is TGCAGCGTTGCGAGCGGGGGGGCCAGAGAGCAGTTCTTC.

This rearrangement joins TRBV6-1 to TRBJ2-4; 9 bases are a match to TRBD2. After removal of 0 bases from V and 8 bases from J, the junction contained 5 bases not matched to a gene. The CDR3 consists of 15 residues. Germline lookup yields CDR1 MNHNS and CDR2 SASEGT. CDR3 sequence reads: CASSEAAGGADIQYF. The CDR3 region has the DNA TGTGCCAGCAGTGAAGCTGCGGGGGGGGCGGACATTCAGTACTTC.

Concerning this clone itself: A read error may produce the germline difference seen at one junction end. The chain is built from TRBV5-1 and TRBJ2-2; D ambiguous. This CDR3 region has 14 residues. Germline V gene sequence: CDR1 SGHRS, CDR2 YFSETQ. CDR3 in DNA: TGCGCCAGCAGCTTGATGATAGAGACCGGAGAGCTGTTTTTT. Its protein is CASSLMIETGELFF. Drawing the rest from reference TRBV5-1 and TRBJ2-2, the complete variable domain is KAGVTQTPRYLIKTRGQQVTLSCSPISGHRSVSWYQQTPGQGLQFLFEYFSETQRNKGNFPGRFSGRQFSNSRSEMNVSTLELGDSALYLCASSLMIETGELFFGEGSRLTVL.

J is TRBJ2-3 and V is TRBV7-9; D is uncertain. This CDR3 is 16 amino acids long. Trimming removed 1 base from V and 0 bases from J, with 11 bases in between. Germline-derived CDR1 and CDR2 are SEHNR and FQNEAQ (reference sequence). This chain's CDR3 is CASSLGADPSTDTQYF. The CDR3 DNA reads TGTGCCAGCAGCTTAGGGGCCGATCCTAGCACAGATACGCAGTATTTT.

The DNA for the CDR3 is TGTGCCAGCAGCTTACTGACAGGGGTGGCCTACGAGCAGTACTTC. Translated, it gives CASSLLTGVAYEQYF. This rearrangement joins TRBV7-2 to TRBJ2-7, with 8 bases lining up with TRBD1. V shed 2 bases, J shed 2 bases, and the junction held 5 bases outside the gene matches. Per germline, CDR1 SGHTA and CDR2 FQGNSA. CDR3 length: 15 residues.

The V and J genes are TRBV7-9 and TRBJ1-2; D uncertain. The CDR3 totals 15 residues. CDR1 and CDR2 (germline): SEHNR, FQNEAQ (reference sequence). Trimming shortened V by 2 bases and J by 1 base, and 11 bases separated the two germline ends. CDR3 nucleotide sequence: TGTGCCAGCAGCTTACCCAGAACGGTTAACTATGGCTACACCTTC. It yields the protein CASSLPRTVNYGYTF.

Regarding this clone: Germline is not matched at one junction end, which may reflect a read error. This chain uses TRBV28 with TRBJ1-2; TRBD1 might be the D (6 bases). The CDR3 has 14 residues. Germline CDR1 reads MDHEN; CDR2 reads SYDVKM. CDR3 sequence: CASSFDTGIDGYTF. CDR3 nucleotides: TGTGCCAGCAGTTTTGACACAGGGATCGATGGCTACACTTTC.

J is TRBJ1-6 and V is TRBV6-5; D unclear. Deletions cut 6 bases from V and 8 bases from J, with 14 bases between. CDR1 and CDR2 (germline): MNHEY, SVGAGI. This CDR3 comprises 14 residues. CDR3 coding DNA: TGTGCCAGCAGCTCGACGGCTCCTGATTCACCCCTCCACTTT. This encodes CASSSTAPDSPLHF.

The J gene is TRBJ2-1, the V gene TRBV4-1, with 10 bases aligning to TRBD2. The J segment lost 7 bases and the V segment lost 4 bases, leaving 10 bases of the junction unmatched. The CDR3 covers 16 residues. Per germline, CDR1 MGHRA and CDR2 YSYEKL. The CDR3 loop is CASSRTGAGGQNEQFF. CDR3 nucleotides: TGCGCCAGCAGCCGAACGGGAGCGGGGGGGCAGAATGAGCAGTTCTTC.

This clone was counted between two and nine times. CDR3 nucleotide sequence: TGTGCCAGCAGCGTAGGAAGGGCGAACACTGAAGCTTTCTTT. Protein product: CASSVGRANTEAFF. The chain couples TRBV9 to TRBJ1-1; D gene ambiguous. Trimming cost V 0 bases and J 1 base, with 7 bases left between them. CDR1 and CDR2 (germline): SGDLS, YYNGEE. The CDR3 sequence is 14 residues long.

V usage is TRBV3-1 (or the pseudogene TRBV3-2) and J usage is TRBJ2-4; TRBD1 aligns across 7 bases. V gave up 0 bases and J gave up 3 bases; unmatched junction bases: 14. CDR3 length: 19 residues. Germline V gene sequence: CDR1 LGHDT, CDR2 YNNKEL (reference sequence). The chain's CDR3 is CASSQDLGGQRHNKNIQYF. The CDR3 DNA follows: TGTGCCAGCAGCCAAGATCTAGGGGGCCAACGTCACAACAAAAACATTCAGTACTTC.

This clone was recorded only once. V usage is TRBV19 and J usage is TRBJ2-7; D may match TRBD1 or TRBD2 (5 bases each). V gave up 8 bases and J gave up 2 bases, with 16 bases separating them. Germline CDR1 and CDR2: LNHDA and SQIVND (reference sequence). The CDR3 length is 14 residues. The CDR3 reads CASARNGDAYEQYF. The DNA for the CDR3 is TGTGCCAGTGCCCGGAATGGGGACGCCTACGAGCAGTACTTC.

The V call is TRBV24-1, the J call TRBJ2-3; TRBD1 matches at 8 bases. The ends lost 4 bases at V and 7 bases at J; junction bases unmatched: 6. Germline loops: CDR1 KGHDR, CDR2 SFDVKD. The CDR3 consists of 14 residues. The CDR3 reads CATSDAQGAYTQYF. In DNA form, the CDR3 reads TGTGCCACCAGTGACGCTCAGGGGGCGTATACGCAGTATTTT.